Listed below are T cell receptor beta chains from one sample, sequenced in a study of blood T cell repertoires in COVID-19. Here immunoSEQ multiplex PCR was the method, and the copy in TCRdb shows in-frame clones only, minus some. This table holds 360,000 or so clones, approximately 84% found once. The sequencing sample was made of PBMCs or T cells enriched from blood (not recorded which). The receptor set was obtained from a woman aged 25 to 39 who had recovered from COVID-19. Each CDR3 is given with its conserved first and last residue. Each record gives: D gene, clone size, V gene, J gene, CDR3 protein, CDR3 DNA. A D gene is named only where the DNA matches it firmly. Size tells how often a clone was seen (once, few, many) or the class of an expanded clone, and some rows leave it out.

TRBD2	NA	TRBV5-6	TRBJ2-1	CASSLGGRAANEQFF	TGTGCCAGCAGCTTGGGCGGGAGGGCGGCAAATGAGCAGTTCTTC
TRBD1	NA	TRBV14	TRBJ2-7	CASSQWTGGTSYEQYF	TGTGCCAGCAGCCAGTGGACAGGTGGTACATCCTACGAGCAGTACTTC
NA	NA	TRBV21-1	TRBJ1-2	CASTERTGNYGYTF	TGTGCCAGCACCGAACGGACAGGAAACTATGGCTACACCTTC
NA	NA	TRBV9	TRBJ1-1	CASSVDRQAEAFF	TGTGCCAGCAGCGTAGATCGCCAGGCTGAAGCTTTCTTT
TRBD1	NA	TRBV13	TRBJ1-6	CASRDRDYNSPLHF	TGTGCCAGCAGGGACAGGGACTATAATTCACCCCTCCACTTT
TRBD2	once	TRBV7-2	TRBJ2-5	CASSIQAGGLETQYF	TGTGCCAGCAGCATTCAAGCGGGGGGGCTAGAGACCCAGTACTTC
TRBD2	NA	TRBV5-1	TRBJ2-7	CASSLGLAGGRTYEQYF	TGCGCCAGCAGCTTGGGACTAGCGGGGGGACGAACCTACGAGCAGTACTTC
TRBD2	NA	TRBV7-7	TRBJ2-5	CASSRLAGGPGQETQYF	TGTGCTAGCAGCCGACTAGCGGGAGGGCCTGGGCAAGAGACCCAGTACTTC
TRBD1	NA	TRBV5-4	TRBJ1-1	CASSHPDREAMNTEAFF	TGTGCCAGCAGCCATCCGGACAGGGAGGCCATGAACACTGAAGCTTTCTTT
NA	NA	TRBV30	TRBJ1-1	CAWVDTMNTEAFF	TGTGCCTGGGTGGACACCATGAACACTGAAGCTTTCTTT
TRBD2	NA	TRBV7-2	TRBJ2-7	CASSSPTGTRKYF	TGTGCCAGCAGCTCCCCGACCGGGACTAGAAAATACTTC
NA	once	TRBV3-1/TRBV3-2	TRBJ2-5	CASSQLGETQYF	TGTGCCAGCAGCCAACTCGGAGAGACCCAGTACTTC
TRBD1	NA	TRBV2	TRBJ1-5	CASTWTGGGSNQPQHF	TGTGCCAGCACCTGGACAGGGGGCGGCAGCAATCAGCCCCAGCATTTT
TRBD1	NA	TRBV2	TRBJ1-2	CASKQGDGYTF	TGTGCCAGCAAACAGGGGGATGGCTACACCTTC
TRBD2	NA	TRBV7-2	TRBJ2-1	CASSLGSGGLNEQFF	TGTGCCAGCAGCTTAGGAAGCGGGGGGCTCAATGAGCAGTTCTTC
NA	NA	TRBV13	TRBJ1-5	CASSLSPGNQPQHF	TGTGCCAGCAGCTTATCCCCAGGCAATCAGCCCCAGCATTTT
NA	NA	TRBV9	TRBJ1-4	CASSVEGTREKLFF	TGTGCCAGCAGCGTAGAGGGGACACGGGAAAAACTGTTTTTT
NA	NA	TRBV6-5	TRBJ2-1	CASSYYTGSYNEQFF	TGTGCCAGCAGTTATTACACAGGGTCCTACAATGAGCAGTTCTTC
NA	NA	TRBV19	TRBJ1-4	CASSIATVGEKLFF	TGTGCCAGTAGTATAGCGACTGTTGGTGAAAAACTGTTTTTT
TRBD2	NA	TRBV4-2	TRBJ2-2	CASSLSTLAGGNGELFF	TGTGCCAGCAGCCTTTCAACACTAGCGGGAGGGAACGGGGAGCTGTTTTTT
NA	NA	TRBV9	TRBJ2-7	CASSVGDAGFSYEQYF	TGTGCCAGCAGCGTAGGAGACGCGGGCTTTTCCTACGAGCAGTACTTC
TRBD2	NA	TRBV5-1	TRBJ2-7	CASSLGSGLAGSYEQYF	TGCGCCAGCAGCTTGGGCTCGGGACTAGCGGGTTCCTACGAGCAGTACTTC
TRBD1	once	TRBV5-1	TRBJ1-2	CASSAGTGNYGYTF	TGCGCCAGCAGCGCCGGGACAGGGAACTATGGCTACACCTTC
NA	NA	TRBV13	TRBJ1-2	CASSSREFTNYGYTF	TGTGCCAGCAGCTCCCGGGAGTTTACTAACTATGGCTACACCTTC
TRBD2	NA	TRBV28	TRBJ2-3	CASSFPLAGGPSTDTQYF	TGTGCCAGCAGTTTCCCTTTAGCGGGAGGGCCTAGCACAGATACGCAGTATTTT